The next 28 T cell receptor beta chains were all read from a single sample in a study of T cell repertoires in aging, cancer and after chemotherapy. A mixed TRB-A/B primer pool amplified rearranged TRB by multiplex touch-down PCR. Each CDR3 protein is one row after TCRdb ran MiXCR on the multiplex PCR reads. The profile covers 1,800 or so distinct CDR3 sequences, with over 20% appearing a single time and 55% to 65% taken by the ten largest. Amplification of TCR beta used genomic DNA extracted from peripheral blood. Sequences were obtained from blood. The origin of the receptors is a human donor with a solid tumor.

The genes are TRBV5-1 and TRBJ1-2, with 9 bases matching TRBD1. CDR3 length equals 16 residues. Germline CDR1 reads SGHRS; CDR2 reads YFSETQ. Trimming removed 0 bases from V and 5 bases from J; junction bases left unmatched: 8. The DNA for the CDR3 is TGCGCCAGCAGCTTGGTGGACAGGGGCTCAGGGTATGGCTACACCTTC. Its translation is CASSLVDRGSGYGYTF. Looking up the rest from reference TRBV5-1 and TRBJ1-2 gives the full variable domain: KAGVTQTPRYLIKTRGQQVTLSCSPISGHRSVSWYQQTPGQGLQFLFEYFSETQRNKGNFPGRFSGRQFSNSRSEMNVSTLELGDSALYLCASSLVDRGSGYGYTFGSGTRLTVV.

This clonotype is classed as medium-sized. This sequence joins TRBV20-1 and TRBJ1-5; D not certain. CDR3 length: 14 residues. Germline V lookup: CDR1 DFQATT, CDR2 SNEGSKA (reference sequence). Trimming took 4 bases from V and 2 from J, leaving 12 bases between them. The CDR3 spells CSAKRGRGNQPQHF. CDR3 in DNA: TGCAGTGCTAAGCGGGGTAGAGGCAATCAGCCCCAGCATTTT.

By sample fraction, this clonotype is medium-sized (0.01 to 0.1%). The chain combines TRBV12-3 or TRBV12-4 with TRBJ2-5, with D possibly matching TRBD2 (6 bases). There are 16 residues in the CDR3. The V gene lost 3 bases and the J gene lost 4 bases, with 18 bases spanning the gap. This chain's CDR3 is CASSFGLAAPPETQYF. The CDR3, as DNA: TGTGCCAGCAGTTTTGGGTTAGCGGCCCCCCCAGAGACCCAGTACTTC.

The J gene is TRBJ1-2, the V gene TRBV7-9; a possible D gene is TRBD1 (6 bases). CDR3 length: 13 residues. V lost 3 bases to trimming and J lost 8 bases, with 13 bases between them. CDR1 and CDR2 from the germline V gene are SEHNR and FQNEAQ (reference sequence). CDR3 in DNA: TGTGCCAGCAGCTTTTCCGGGGGCGAGGGCTACACCTTC. Protein product: CASSFSGGEGYTF.

This clonotype has a handful of counts. The gene calls are TRBV20-1 and TRBJ2-2; 9 bases match TRBD1. The length of the CDR3 is 14 residues. Looked up from germline, CDR1 is DFQATT and CDR2 is SNEGSKA (reference sequence). V lost 8 bases and J lost 5; bases outside the gene matches: 9. CDR3 coding DNA: TGCAGTACGCGGGGACAGGGAACAACCGGGGAGCTGTTTTTT. Its translation is CSTRGQGTTGELFF.

This clonotype is judged medium-sized. The chain combines TRBV4-3 with TRBJ2-1; 13 positions match TRBD2. The V gene's germline CDR1 is LGHNA and CDR2 YSLEER. The CDR3 has 17 residues. V lost 4 bases to trimming and J lost 10 bases; unmatched junction nucleotides: 13. CDR3 region: CASSRDITSGRAGEQFF. Written as DNA, the CDR3 is TGCGCCAGCAGCCGAGATATTACTAGCGGGAGGGCCGGAGAGCAGTTCTTC.

This clonotype is medium-sized. This chain uses TRBV6-5 with TRBJ2-3; D might be TRBD2 (5 bases). The CDR3 extends over 14 amino acids. CDR1 and CDR2 from the germline V gene are MNHEY and SVGAGI. V was trimmed by 6 bases and J by 2 bases, leaving 12 bases between them. Here the CDR3 reads CASSFSGPTDTQYF. In DNA form, the CDR3 reads TGTGCCAGCAGCTTCAGCGGACCCACAGATACGCAGTATTTT.

This chain connects TRBV5-1 to TRBJ2-3; 8 positions agree with TRBD2. The V and J ends lost 6 bases and 1 base, in that order; junction bases with no gene match: 7. CDR1 and CDR2 (germline): SGHRS, YFSETQ. This CDR3 has 15 residues. The CDR3 loop is CASTDAGGGTDTQYF. The CDR3 DNA reads TGCGCCAGCACCGATGCGGGGGGAGGCACAGATACGCAGTATTTT.

This clonotype is deemed medium-sized. This chain's CDR3 is CASSLGDRQNTGELFF. CDR3 DNA: TGTGCCAGCAGCTTGGGTGACAGGCAAAACACCGGGGAGCTGTTTTTT. The rearrangement links TRBV5-6 to TRBJ2-2, with D possibly being TRBD1 (6 bases). Germline CDR1 is SGHDT and CDR2 is YYEEEE. V was cut by 0 bases and J by 2 bases, with 11 bases left in between. This CDR3 region has 16 residues.

The chain carries TRBV5-1 and TRBJ2-7; 7 nucleotides align to TRBD1. The CDR3 consists of 15 residues. The ends lost 3 bases at V and 3 bases at J; junction bases unmatched: 9. CDR1 and CDR2 (germline): SGHRS, YFSETQ. The CDR3 is CASSWLAGGSYEQYF. CDR3 nucleotides: TGCGCCAGCAGCTGGCTGGCAGGGGGTAGCTACGAGCAGTACTTC. The complete variable domain, with remaining parts taken from reference TRBV5-1 and TRBJ2-7, reads KAGVTQTPRYLIKTRGQQVTLSCSPISGHRSVSWYQQTPGQGLQFLFEYFSETQRNKGNFPGRFSGRQFSNSRSEMNVSTLELGDSALYLCASSWLAGGSYEQYFGPGTRLTVT.

This clonotype was counted a few times. This rearrangement joins TRBV4-3 to TRBJ2-1; no definite D call. Germline V lookup: CDR1 LGHNA, CDR2 YSLEER. The CDR3 totals 15 residues. Trimming stripped 0 bases from V and 2 bases from J, with 8 bases between. CDR3 coding DNA: TGCGCCAGCAGCCAAGAGGGTCGGCCCTACAATGAGCAGTTCTTC. This sequence encodes CASSQEGRPYNEQFF.

This clonotype is deemed medium-sized. V usage is TRBV5-4 and J usage is TRBJ2-1, with 11 bases identical to TRBD2. The CDR3 consists of 16 residues. Germline assignment: CDR1 SGHNT and CDR2 YYREEE (reference sequence). V shed 0 bases, J shed 9 bases, and the junction held 8 bases outside the gene matches. Here the CDR3 DNA reads TGTGCCAGCAGCTTGGGTGGGCCTAGCGGGGGGTCTGAGCAGTTCTTC. Translated: CASSLGGPSGGSEQFF.

This clonotype is labeled medium-sized. The chain has TRBV10-3 and TRBJ1-2; D remains unclear. With 8 bases removed from V and 1 base from J, the gap between germline ends came to 11 bases. CDR1 is ENHRY, CDR2 SYGVKD, per germline. The CDR3 totals 13 residues. Here the CDR3 reads CAISAEINYGYTF. CDR3 in DNA: TGTGCCATCTCGGCAGAAATTAACTATGGCTACACCTTC.

This clonotype appeared a few times. The chain is built from TRBV19 and TRBJ2-1; no clear D. The germline V gene has CDR1 LNHDA and CDR2 SQIVND (reference sequence). CDR3 size: 15 residues. The V end was cut by 5 bases, the J end by 0 bases, with 11 bases between. CDR3 residues: CASSDRQVSYNEQFF. CDR3 sequence (DNA): TGTGCCAGTAGTGACCGACAAGTCTCCTACAATGAGCAGTTCTTC.

Within the sample, this clonotype is medium-sized. The rearrangement joins TRBV7-2 to TRBJ2-7; tentative D call: TRBD1 (6 bases). The ends were cut back, 1 base at V and 3 bases at J, with 16 bases in the middle. Germline V gives CDR1 SGHTA, CDR2 FQGNSA. The CDR3 has 16 amino acids. CDR3 loop: CASSLVEQGAFYEQYF. The CDR3 DNA reads as TGTGCCAGCAGCTTAGTAGAACAGGGTGCCTTCTACGAGCAGTACTTC.

The CDR3 is CSARVGTRRTGELFF. The CDR3 nucleotides read TGCAGTGCTAGAGTCGGGACTAGACGAACCGGGGAGCTGTTTTTT. The chain joins TRBV20-1 to TRBJ2-2, with TRBD2 identical over 8 bases. V shed 1 base, J shed 5 bases, and the junction held 6 bases outside the gene matches. Per the germline V gene, CDR1 is DFQATT and CDR2 is SNEGSKA (reference sequence). This CDR3 has 15 residues.

By its share, this clonotype is medium-sized. The chain recombines TRBV29-1 with TRBJ2-3, with 7 bases lining up with TRBD1. This CDR3 has 12 amino acids. Germline V gives CDR1 SQVTM, CDR2 ANQGSEA. Trimming cost V 1 base and J 9 bases; bases outside gene matches: 4. CDR3: CSVEGQGGTQYF. The CDR3 nucleotides read TGCAGCGTTGAAGGACAGGGTGGCACGCAGTATTTT.

The table lists this clonotype with a few counts. The chain uses TRBV30 and TRBJ1-3; TRBD1 is a possible D gene (5 bases). CDR1 is GTSNPN, CDR2 SVGIG, per germline (reference sequence). The V end lost 3 bases, the J end lost 4 bases, and 16 bases lay between the germline ends. The CDR3 runs to 15 residues. CDR3 in DNA: TGTGCCTGGAGCCGGGTGGGGACGTGGGGAAACACCATATATTTT. This encodes CAWSRVGTWGNTIYF.

The rearrangement links TRBV19 to TRBJ1-5; perhaps TRBD1 as D (5 bases). V was trimmed by 6 bases and J by 5 bases, leaving 20 bases between them. Germline V gene data show CDR1 as LNHDA and CDR2 as SQIVND (reference sequence). The CDR3 runs 16 residues. CDR3 in amino acids: CASSLGGQGGDQPQHF. Written as DNA, the CDR3 is TGTGCCAGTAGCCTTGGTGGGCAGGGTGGGGATCAGCCCCAGCATTTT. The whole variable domain, remainder taken from reference TRBV19 and TRBJ1-5, is DGGITQSPKYLFRKEGQNVTLSCEQNLNHDAMYWYRQDPGQGLRLIYYSQIVNDFQKGDIAEGYSVSREKKESFPLTVTSAQKNPTAFYLCASSLGGQGGDQPQHFGDGTRLSIL.

Within the sample, this clonotype is medium-sized. This chain joins TRBV5-4 and TRBJ1-4; no firm D call. CDR3 size: 11 residues. V lost 2 bases to trimming and J lost 17 bases, with 13 bases between them. CDR1 and CDR2 from the germline V gene are SGHNT and YYREEE (reference sequence). The CDR3 loop reads CASSFQRLLFF. The CDR3 DNA reads as TGTGCCAGCAGCTTTCAGCGCCTGTTATTTTTT.

The chain couples TRBV2 to TRBJ1-2; D is ambiguous. Between the trimmed V and J ends, which lost 0 bases and 13 bases, there was a span of 15 bases. The germline V gene has CDR1 SNHLY and CDR2 FYNNEI. The CDR3 is made up of 13 amino acids. CDR3 sequence reads: CASSEAEGWASTF. DNA of the CDR3: TGTGCCAGCAGTGAAGCTGAGGGATGGGCATCCACCTTC.

This clonotype is large in the sample. The chain recombines TRBV19 with TRBJ2-3; D not certain. Trimming shortened V by 2 bases and J by 0 bases, and 9 bases separated the two germline ends. There are 15 residues in the CDR3. CDR1 and CDR2 from the germline V gene are LNHDA and SQIVND (reference sequence). The CDR3 DNA reads TGTGCCAGTAGTATAAGCCTCATTAGCACAGATACGCAGTATTTT. Its translation is CASSISLISTDTQYF.

This clonotype is labeled as medium-sized. This chain links TRBV5-6 with TRBJ2-5; 8 positions match TRBD2. The CDR3 covers 16 residues. CDR1 and CDR2 (germline): SGHDT, YYEEEE. Trimming took 0 bases from V and 0 from J; bases not matched to a gene: 4. CDR3 DNA sequence: TGTGCCAGCAGCTTGGGCGGGAGGCCCTACCAAGAGACCCAGTACTTC. Translating gives CASSLGGRPYQETQYF.

In its sample, this clonotype was seen a few times. The V and J genes are TRBV2 and TRBJ2-5; D is possibly TRBD1 (5 bases). The CDR3 is 12 amino acids. Germline V gene lookup returns CDR1 SNHLY and CDR2 FYNNEI. The V end lost 4 bases, the J end lost 5 bases, and 8 bases lay between the germline ends. CDR3 amino acids: CASSAGPETQYF. CDR3 nucleotide sequence: TGTGCCAGCAGTGCAGGGCCGGAGACCCAGTACTTC. The whole variable domain, filled in from reference TRBV2 and TRBJ2-5, reads EPEVTQTPSHQVTQMGQEVILRCVPISNHLYFYWYRQILGQKVEFLVSFYNNEISEKSEIFDDQFSVERPDGSNFTLKIRSTKLEDSAMYFCASSAGPETQYFGPGTRLLVL.

By its share, this clonotype is medium-sized (0.01 to 0.1%). The rearrangement uses TRBV12-3 or TRBV12-4 and TRBJ1-3, with 8 bases fitting TRBD1. The CDR3 covers 16 residues. V gave up 7 bases and J gave up 0 bases; unmatched junction bases: 8. The CDR3 DNA reads TGTGCCAGCAACCCCGACAGGGGAATCTCTGGAAACACCATATATTTT. Protein product: CASNPDRGISGNTIYF.

The V gene is TRBV7-6, the J gene TRBJ2-1; 11 bases match TRBD2. There are 16 residues in the CDR3. V was pared by 6 bases and J by 7 bases, with 11 bases of the junction left unmatched. Germline V CDR1 and CDR2: SGHVS, FNYEAQ. The CDR3 reads CASSRELAGVLNEQFF. CDR3 DNA: TGTGCCAGCAGTCGGGAACTAGCGGGGGTGCTGAATGAGCAGTTCTTC.

The chain uses TRBV20-1 and TRBJ2-1, with 12 bases identical to TRBD2. CDR3 length: 14 residues. The ends lost 6 bases at V and 9 bases at J; junction bases unmatched: 9. Germline CDR1 reads DFQATT; CDR2 reads SNEGSKA (reference sequence). The CDR3 protein is CSASLAGGVGEQFF. For the CDR3, the DNA is TGCAGTGCAAGCCTAGCGGGAGGGGTTGGTGAGCAGTTCTTC.

Turning to this clonotype: Just one base apart from a much larger clone, this may be a read error. V usage is TRBV20-1 and J usage is TRBJ1-3; D is ambiguous. The CDR3 runs to 13 residues. The germline gives CDR1 DFQATT, CDR2 SNEGSKA (reference sequence). V lost 6 bases to trimming and J lost 1 base, with 10 bases between them. In nucleotides, the CDR3 is TGCAGTGCCATGTCCCTTTCTGGAAACACCATATATTTT. Amino acids: CSAMSLSGNTIYF.